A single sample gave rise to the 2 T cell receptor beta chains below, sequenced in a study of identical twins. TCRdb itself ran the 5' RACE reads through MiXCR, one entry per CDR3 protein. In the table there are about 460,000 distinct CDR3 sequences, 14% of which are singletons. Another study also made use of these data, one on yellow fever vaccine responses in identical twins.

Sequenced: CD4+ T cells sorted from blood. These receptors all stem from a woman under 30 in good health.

DNA of the CDR3: TGTGCCAGCAGTTCCGCGAAGGGTGCGAACACCGGGGAGCTGTTTTTT. It specifies CASSSAKGANTGELFF. V is TRBV27 and J is TRBJ2-2; D unresolved. Trimming pared 4 bases from V and 0 bases from J, leaving 12 bases between. CDR1 and CDR2 from the germline V gene are MNHEY and SMNVEV (reference sequence). This CDR3 is 16 amino acids long.

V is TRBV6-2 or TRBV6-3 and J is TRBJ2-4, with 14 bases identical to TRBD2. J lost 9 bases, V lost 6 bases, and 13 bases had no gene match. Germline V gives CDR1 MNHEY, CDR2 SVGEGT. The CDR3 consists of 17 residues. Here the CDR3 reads CASREPGTSGSRIIQYF. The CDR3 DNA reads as TGTGCCAGCAGGGAGCCAGGGACTAGCGGGAGTCGGATCATTCAGTACTTC.